The 23 T cell receptor beta chains given below trace back to one sample, sequenced in a study of blood T cell repertoires in COVID-19. The repertoire was sequenced with immunoSEQ multiplex PCR; TCRdb's copy has only in-frame clones and lacks some. The sample records around 160,000 clones, around nine tenths being singletons. Material: peripheral blood. Receptor source: a human donor in a cohort sampled during active COVID-19.

This rearrangement joins TRBV9 to TRBJ1-3; no clear D. CDR3 length equals 16 residues. V shed 0 bases and J shed 0 bases, with 10 bases lying between them. The germline CDR1 and CDR2 sequences are SGDLS and YYNGEE. In DNA, the CDR3 is TGTGCCAGCAGCGTAGGTGGCGCGGGCTCTGGAAACACCATATATTTT. Its protein is CASSVGGAGSGNTIYF.

The V and J genes are TRBV29-1 and TRBJ1-3; the D gene is possibly TRBD1 (6 bases). Germline CDR1 reads SQVTM; CDR2 reads ANQGSEA. CDR3 length equals 14 residues. V gave up 6 bases and J gave up 3 bases, with 15 bases separating them. This CDR3 reads CSVLPDRNGNTIYF. The CDR3 DNA reads TGCAGCGTACTACCCGACAGGAATGGAAACACCATATATTTT. The variable domain in full, with the rest retrieved from reference TRBV29-1 and TRBJ1-3, is SAVISQKPSRDICQRGTSLTIQCQVDSQVTMMFWYRQQPGQSLTLIATANQGSEATYESGFVIDKFPISRPNLTFSTLTVSNMSPEDSSIYLCSVLPDRNGNTIYFGEGSWLTVV.

This rearrangement joins TRBV6-2 or TRBV6-3 to TRBJ1-1; a possible D gene is TRBD1 (6 bases). Deletions cut 5 bases from V and 6 bases from J, with 16 bases between. The CDR3 extends over 14 amino acids. Germline V gives CDR1 MNHEY, CDR2 SVGEGT. The CDR3 nucleotides are TGTGCCAGCAGTCCCACGAACAGGGTGTCTGAAGCTTTCTTT. Translation gives CASSPTNRVSEAFF.

The chain combines TRBV5-1 with TRBJ2-2; 10 bases map to TRBD1. Germline lookup yields CDR1 SGHRS and CDR2 YFSETQ. With 4 bases clipped from V and 5 bases from J, the junction kept 5 bases outside the gene matches. The CDR3 length is 15 residues. The CDR3 DNA follows: TGCGCCAGCAGCCTGCGGACAGGGGGAACCGGGGAGCTGTTTTTT. The encoded protein is CASSLRTGGTGELFF.

This CDR3 reads CASSPPVGGATLAQYF. In nucleotides, the CDR3 is TGTGCCAGCAGTCCCCCGGTCGGGGGGGCGACCCTTGCGCAGTATTTT. The genes are TRBV28 and TRBJ2-3; TRBD2 matches 8 bases. The CDR3 runs to 16 residues. Germline CDR1 reads MDHEN; CDR2 reads SYDVKM. With V trimmed by 5 bases and J by 10 bases, 17 bases remained unmatched.

The gene calls are TRBV5-1 and TRBJ1-3, with 9 bases lining up with TRBD1. The ends lost 4 bases at V and 0 bases at J; junction bases unmatched: 5. Looked up from germline, CDR1 is SGHRS and CDR2 is YFSETQ. There are 16 residues in the CDR3. The CDR3 DNA follows: TGCGCCAGCAGCAGGACAGGGGCTAACTCTGGAAACACCATATATTTT. Translated, it gives CASSRTGANSGNTIYF.

This sequence joins TRBV24-1 and TRBJ2-4; maybe TRBD2 (5 bases). Trimming took off 4 bases at V and 3 bases at J, with 12 bases between the two ends. The CDR3 length is 15 residues. Germline V gene sequence: CDR1 KGHDR, CDR2 SFDVKD. Here the CDR3 reads CATSDGLSGKNIQYF. The CDR3 nucleotides are TGTGCCACCAGTGACGGACTTTCTGGCAAAAACATTCAGTACTTC.

The chain joins TRBV7-8 to TRBJ1-1; D may be TRBD1 (6 bases). Germline V gene data show CDR1 as SGHVS and CDR2 as FQNEAQ. V was clipped by 8 bases and J by 5 bases, with 12 bases between them. The CDR3 has 12 residues. The CDR3 DNA follows: TGTGCCAGCCATAAGGGGGGGACTGAAGCTTTCTTT. Its protein is CASHKGGTEAFF.

CDR3 DNA: TGTGCCAGCAGCCTCGACAGGGGGTCCAGCTCCTACAATGAGCAGTTCTTC. Encoded protein: CASSLDRGSSSYNEQFF. The V call is TRBV14, the J call TRBJ2-1, with 9 nucleotides matching TRBD1. With 4 bases clipped from V and 0 bases from J, the junction kept 7 bases outside the gene matches. Looked up from germline, CDR1 is SGHDN and CDR2 is FVKESK. The CDR3 loop spans 17 amino acids. Full variable domain (outside the CDR3, taken from reference TRBV14 and TRBJ2-1): EAGVTQFPSHSVIEKGQTVTLRCDPISGHDNLYWYRRVMGKEIKFLLHFVKESKQDESGMPNNRFLAERTGGTYSTLKVQPAELEDSGVYFCASSLDRGSSSYNEQFFGPGTRLTVL.

The chain combines TRBV9 with TRBJ2-7; perhaps TRBD2 as D (6 bases). Germline loops: CDR1 SGDLS, CDR2 YYNGEE. There are 14 residues in the CDR3. The V and J ends lost 3 bases and 2 bases respectively, with 12 bases between them. The CDR3: CASSAGLPPYEQYF. CDR3 DNA sequence: TGTGCCAGCAGCGCGGGACTGCCTCCCTACGAGCAGTACTTC. The full variable domain, its missing parts supplied by reference TRBV9 and TRBJ2-7, is DSGVTQTPKHLITATGQRVTLRCSPRSGDLSVYWYQQSLDQGLQFLIQYYNGEERAKGNILERFSAQQFPDLHSELNLSSLELGDSALYFCASSAGLPPYEQYFGPGTRLTVT.

This clone was seen a single time. The V gene is TRBV19, the J gene TRBJ1-4; tentative D call: TRBD1 (5 bases). V lost 2 bases, J lost 4 bases, and 17 bases lay in between. Germline values: CDR1 LNHDA, CDR2 SQIVND (reference sequence). The CDR3 totals 17 residues. CDR3 protein: CASSILQGRSINEKLFF. The CDR3 nucleotides are TGTGCCAGTAGTATACTCCAGGGAAGATCAATTAATGAAAAACTGTTTTTT. Using reference TRBV19 and TRBJ1-4 for the parts outside the CDR3, the full variable domain is DGGITQSPKYLFRKEGQNVTLSCEQNLNHDAMYWYRQDPGQGLRLIYYSQIVNDFQKGDIAEGYSVSREKKESFPLTVTSAQKNPTAFYLCASSILQGRSINEKLFFGSGTQLSVL.

The chain employs TRBV27 and TRBJ2-1; 10 bases align to TRBD2. The CDR3 runs 17 residues. J gave up 4 bases and V 0 bases, and 6 bases lay outside the gene matches. Germline CDR1 MNHEY, CDR2 SMNVEV (reference sequence). The CDR3 region is CASSLSPGLARYNEQFF. CDR3 in DNA: TGTGCCAGCAGTTTATCGCCGGGACTAGCGAGATACAATGAGCAGTTCTTC.

In DNA form, the CDR3 reads TGTGCCAGCAGCTTACGAGTAGCGGGAGGTCGAGCTCGCTACGAGCAGTACTTC. Amino acid sequence: CASSLRVAGGRARYEQYF. The V gene is TRBV7-2, the J gene TRBJ2-7; 10 nucleotides align to TRBD2. CDR3 length: 18 amino acids. J lost 3 bases, V lost 2 bases, and 13 bases had no gene match. Looked up from germline, CDR1 is SGHTA and CDR2 is FQGNSA.

A remark on this clone: The junction does not match germline at one end; this may be a read error. This sequence joins TRBV7-7 and TRBJ2-5; TRBD1 aligns across 9 bases. Looked up from germline, CDR1 is SSHAT and CDR2 is FNYEAQ (reference sequence). This CDR3 comprises 16 residues. CDR3 sequence: CASSPTTGGGKETQYF. The DNA for the CDR3 is TGTGCTAGCAGCCCAACCACAGGGGGCGGAAAAGAGACCCAGTACTTC.

This clone has a handful of counts. The J gene is TRBJ1-1, the V gene TRBV6-6; TRBD1 is a possible D gene (6 bases). The CDR3 is made up of 13 amino acids. Trimming cost V 6 bases and J 5 bases, with 13 bases left between them. Germline assignment: CDR1 MNHNY and CDR2 SVGAGI (reference sequence). The CDR3 sequence: CASRQQGWTEAFF. The CDR3 region has the DNA TGTGCCAGCAGACAACAGGGATGGACTGAAGCTTTCTTT.

The sample holds a few counts of this clone. The chain carries TRBV10-3 and TRBJ2-7; 9 bases align to TRBD1. The germline V gene has CDR1 ENHRY and CDR2 SYGVKD. CDR3 length equals 15 residues. Unmatched junction bases numbered 7, after V lost 5 bases and J lost 2 bases. The CDR3 DNA reads TGTGCCATCAGTCAGAGGGACAGGGCGCCCTACGAGCAGTACTTC. Translating gives CAISQRDRAPYEQYF.

The chain uses TRBV28 and TRBJ1-6, with TRBD1 as a possible D gene (5 bases). Germline-derived CDR1 and CDR2 are MDHEN and SYDVKM. V lost 3 bases and J 3 bases, leaving 6 bases between the germline ends. This CDR3 is built from 14 residues. The chain's CDR3 is CASSFRDYNSPLHF. The CDR3 region has the DNA TGTGCCAGCAGTTTCAGGGACTATAATTCACCCCTCCACTTT. Looking up the rest from reference TRBV28 and TRBJ1-6 gives the full variable domain: DVKVTQSSRYLVKRTGEKVFLECVQDMDHENMFWYRQDPGLGLRLIYFSYDVKMKEKGDIPEGYSVSREKKERFSLILESASTNQTSMYLCASSFRDYNSPLHFGNGTRLTVT.

This rearrangement joins TRBV4-2 to TRBJ2-5; the match to TRBD1 covers 9 bases. Germline trimming cut 4 bases from V and 6 bases from J; bases unmatched to any gene: 6. Germline values: CDR1 LGHNA, CDR2 YNFKEQ. This CDR3 contains 14 residues. In DNA form, the CDR3 reads TGTGCCAGCAGCCGCTCCGGGACAGGGAAGACCCAGTACTTC. Translating it yields CASSRSGTGKTQYF.

V is TRBV29-1 and J is TRBJ1-1; D unresolved. V was cut by 3 bases and J by 3 bases, with 23 bases left in between. Germline values: CDR1 SQVTM, CDR2 ANQGSEA. The CDR3 covers 17 residues. The CDR3 coding sequence is TGCAGCGTTGACCTCGTCTCCGCGCGGGTCGTTGACACTGAAGCTTTCTTT. It translates to CSVDLVSARVVDTEAFF. Based on the CDR3 plus reference TRBV29-1 and TRBJ1-1, the full variable domain is SAVISQKPSRDICQRGTSLTIQCQVDSQVTMMFWYRQQPGQSLTLIATANQGSEATYESGFVIDKFPISRPNLTFSTLTVSNMSPEDSSIYLCSVDLVSARVVDTEAFFGQGTRLTVV.

The chain combines TRBV4-2 with TRBJ2-7, with TRBD2 matching over 10 bases. The ends lost 1 base at V and 1 base at J; junction bases unmatched: 13. CDR1 and CDR2 (germline): LGHNA, YNFKEQ. This CDR3 spans 19 amino acids. CDR3: CASSQGRASGSQLSYEQYF. CDR3 bases: TGTGCCAGCAGCCAAGGGAGAGCTAGCGGGAGTCAACTATCCTACGAGCAGTACTTC.

This chain joins TRBV4-1 and TRBJ1-6; 7 nucleotides align to TRBD1. Germline V lookup: CDR1 MGHRA, CDR2 YSYEKL. This CDR3 has 18 amino acids. V was clipped by 1 base and J by 0 bases; unmatched bases: 6. CDR3 loop: CASSQGQGRSSYNSPLHF. CDR3 bases: TGCGCCAGCAGCCAAGGACAGGGTCGTAGCTCCTATAATTCACCCCTCCACTTT.

CDR3 in DNA: TGTGCCAGCAGTAAGCCAGGAGGCTATGGCTACACCTTC. Encoded protein: CASSKPGGYGYTF. This chain links TRBV28 with TRBJ1-2; no definite D call. The V end was cut by 5 bases, the J end by 4 bases, with 11 bases between. The CDR3 contains 13 residues. In germline, CDR1 is MDHEN, CDR2 SYDVKM.

The chain recombines TRBV7-2 with TRBJ2-7; the match to TRBD1 covers 9 bases. V was pared by 4 bases and J by 2 bases, with 3 bases of the junction left unmatched. The CDR3 has 14 amino acids. Germline CDR1 reads SGHTA; CDR2 reads FQGNSA. The CDR3 sequence: CASSYRQGAYEQYF. The CDR3 nucleotides are TGTGCCAGCAGCTACCGACAGGGGGCCTACGAGCAGTACTTC.